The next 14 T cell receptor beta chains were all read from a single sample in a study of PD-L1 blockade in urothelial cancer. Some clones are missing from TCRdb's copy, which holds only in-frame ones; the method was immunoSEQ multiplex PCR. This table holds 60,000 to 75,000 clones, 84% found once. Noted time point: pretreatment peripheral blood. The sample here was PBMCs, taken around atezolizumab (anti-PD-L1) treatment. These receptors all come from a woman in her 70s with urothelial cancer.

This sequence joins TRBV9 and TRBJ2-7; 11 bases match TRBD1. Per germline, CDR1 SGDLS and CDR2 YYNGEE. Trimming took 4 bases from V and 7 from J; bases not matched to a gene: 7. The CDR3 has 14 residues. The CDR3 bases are TGTGCCAGCAGCCTGGGGACAGGGGGGGATGAGCAGTACTTC. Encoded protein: CASSLGTGGDEQYF. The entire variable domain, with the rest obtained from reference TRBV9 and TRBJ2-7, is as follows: DSGVTQTPKHLITATGQRVTLRCSPRSGDLSVYWYQQSLDQGLQFLIQYYNGEERAKGNILERFSAQQFPDLHSELNLSSLELGDSALYFCASSLGTGGDEQYFGPGTRLTVT.

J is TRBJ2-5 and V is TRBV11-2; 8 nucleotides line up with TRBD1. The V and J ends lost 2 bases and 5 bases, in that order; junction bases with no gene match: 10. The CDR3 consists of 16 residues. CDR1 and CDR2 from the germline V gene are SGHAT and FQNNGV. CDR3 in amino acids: CASSLSLPTGGETQYF. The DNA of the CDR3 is TGTGCCAGCAGCTTAAGTTTACCTACAGGGGGGGAGACCCAGTACTTC.

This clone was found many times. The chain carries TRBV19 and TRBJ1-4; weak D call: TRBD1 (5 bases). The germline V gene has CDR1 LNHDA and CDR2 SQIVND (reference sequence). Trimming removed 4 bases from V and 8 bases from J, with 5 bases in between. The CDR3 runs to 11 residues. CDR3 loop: CASSNREKLFF. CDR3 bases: TGTGCCAGTAGTAACAGGGAAAAACTGTTTTTT.

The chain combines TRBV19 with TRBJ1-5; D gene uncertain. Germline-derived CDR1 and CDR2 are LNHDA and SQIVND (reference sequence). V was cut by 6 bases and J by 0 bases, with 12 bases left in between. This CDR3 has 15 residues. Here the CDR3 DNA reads TGTGCCAGTAGCGTGAGGGCATATAGCAATCAGCCCCAGCATTTT. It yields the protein CASSVRAYSNQPQHF. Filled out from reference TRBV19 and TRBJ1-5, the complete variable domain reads DGGITQSPKYLFRKEGQNVTLSCEQNLNHDAMYWYRQDPGQGLRLIYYSQIVNDFQKGDIAEGYSVSREKKESFPLTVTSAQKNPTAFYLCASSVRAYSNQPQHFGDGTRLSIL.

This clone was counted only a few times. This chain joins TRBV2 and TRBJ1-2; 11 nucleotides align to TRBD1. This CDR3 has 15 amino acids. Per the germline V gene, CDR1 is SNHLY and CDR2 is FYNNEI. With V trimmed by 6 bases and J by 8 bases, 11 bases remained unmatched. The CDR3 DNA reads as TGTGCCAGCAGAGACCCCGGGACAGGGGGACTCGGCTACACCTTC. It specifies CASRDPGTGGLGYTF.

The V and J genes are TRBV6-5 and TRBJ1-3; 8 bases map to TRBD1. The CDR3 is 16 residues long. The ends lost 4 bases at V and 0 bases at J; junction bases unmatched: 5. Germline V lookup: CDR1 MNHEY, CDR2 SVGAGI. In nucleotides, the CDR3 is TGTGCCAGCAGTTTTTGGGACAGGCCCTCTGGAAACACCATATATTTT. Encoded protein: CASSFWDRPSGNTIYF.

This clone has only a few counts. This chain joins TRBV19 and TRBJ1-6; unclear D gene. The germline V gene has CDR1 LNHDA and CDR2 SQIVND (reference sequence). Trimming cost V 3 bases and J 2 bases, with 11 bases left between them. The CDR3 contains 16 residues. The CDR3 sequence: CASSMGHLTYNSPLHF. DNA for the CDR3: TGTGCCAGTAGTATGGGCCATCTTACCTATAATTCACCCCTCCACTTT.

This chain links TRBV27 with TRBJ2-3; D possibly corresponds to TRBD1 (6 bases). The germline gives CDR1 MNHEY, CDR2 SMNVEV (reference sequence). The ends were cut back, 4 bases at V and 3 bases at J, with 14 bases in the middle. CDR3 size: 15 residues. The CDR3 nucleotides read TGTGCCAGCAGTTATTGGGGGCTTGGGACAGATACGCAGTATTTT. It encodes CASSYWGLGTDTQYF.

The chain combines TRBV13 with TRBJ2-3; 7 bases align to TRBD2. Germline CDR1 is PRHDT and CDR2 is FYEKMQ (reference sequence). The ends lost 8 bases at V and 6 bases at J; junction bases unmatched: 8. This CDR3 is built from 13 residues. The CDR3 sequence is CASPQSRGDTQYF. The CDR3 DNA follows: TGTGCCAGCCCCCAGTCGCGGGGGGATACGCAGTATTTT.

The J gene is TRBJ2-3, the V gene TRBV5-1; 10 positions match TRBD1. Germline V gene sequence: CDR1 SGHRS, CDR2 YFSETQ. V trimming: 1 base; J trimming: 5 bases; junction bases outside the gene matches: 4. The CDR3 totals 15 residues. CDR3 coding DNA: TGCGCCAGCAGCTTGCTGACAGGGGGCCTAGATACGCAGTATTTT. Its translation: CASSLLTGGLDTQYF. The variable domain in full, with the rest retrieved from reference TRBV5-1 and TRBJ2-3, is KAGVTQTPRYLIKTRGQQVTLSCSPISGHRSVSWYQQTPGQGLQFLFEYFSETQRNKGNFPGRFSGRQFSNSRSEMNVSTLELGDSALYLCASSLLTGGLDTQYFGPGTRLTVL.

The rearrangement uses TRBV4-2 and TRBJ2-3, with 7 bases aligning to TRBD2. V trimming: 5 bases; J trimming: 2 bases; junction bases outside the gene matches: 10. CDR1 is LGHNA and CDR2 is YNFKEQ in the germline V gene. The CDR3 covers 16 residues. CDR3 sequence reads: CASSKRVAGDTDTQYF. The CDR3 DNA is TGTGCCAGCAGCAAGCGGGTAGCGGGCGACACAGATACGCAGTATTTT.

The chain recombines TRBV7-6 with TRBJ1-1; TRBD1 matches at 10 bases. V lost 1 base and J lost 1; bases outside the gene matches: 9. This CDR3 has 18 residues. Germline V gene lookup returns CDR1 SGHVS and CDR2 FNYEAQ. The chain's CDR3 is CASSLVLRDRGGNTEAFF. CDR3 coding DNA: TGTGCCAGCAGCTTAGTACTGCGGGACAGGGGTGGGAACACTGAAGCTTTCTTT.

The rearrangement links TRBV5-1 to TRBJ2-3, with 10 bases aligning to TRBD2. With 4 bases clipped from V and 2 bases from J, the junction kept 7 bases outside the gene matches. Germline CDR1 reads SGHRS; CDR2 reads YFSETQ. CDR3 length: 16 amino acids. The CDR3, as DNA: TGCGCCAGCAGCCCCGGGACTAGCGCACACACAGATACGCAGTATTTT. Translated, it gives CASSPGTSAHTDTQYF.

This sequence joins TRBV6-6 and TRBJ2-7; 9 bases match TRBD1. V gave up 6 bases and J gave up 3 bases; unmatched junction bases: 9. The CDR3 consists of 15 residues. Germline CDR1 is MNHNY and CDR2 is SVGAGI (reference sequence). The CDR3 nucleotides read TGTGCCAGCAGCTCACCGGACAGGGGCTACTACGAGCAGTACTTC. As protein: CASSSPDRGYYEQYF.